These 9 T cell receptor beta chains share one sample of origin, sequenced in a study of CD8 T cells in ankylosing spondylitis. Study outcomes and limitations: What seemed typical of ankylosing spondylitis blood was a TCR beta motif built from under 10 highly homologous variants.

No antigen has been assigned to these receptors. TCRdb passed the 5' RACE reads through MiXCR, listing each CDR3 protein once. The sample yields about 540,000 distinct CDR3 sequences, approximately 12% seen once. Sample: blood, either unsorted or a sorted T cell fraction (not recorded which). The receptor source for this set is a male donor with ankylosing spondylitis.

This clonotype was picked up many times. Germline is not matched at one junction end, which may reflect a read error. This chain's CDR3 is CASSLRTGGSYNEQFF. The CDR3 DNA follows: TGCGCCAGCAGCTTACGGACAGGGGGAAGCTACAATGAGCAGTTCTTC. The V and J genes are TRBV11-2 and TRBJ2-1; 10 nucleotides align to TRBD1. Germline V CDR1 and CDR2: SGHAT, FQNNGV. This CDR3 has 16 residues.

This clonotype has more than one count but fewer than ten. The chain recombines TRBV5-1 with TRBJ2-7, with D possibly matching TRBD2 (5 bases). There are 15 residues in the CDR3. Trimming took off 3 bases at V and 2 bases at J, with 15 bases between the two ends. Germline values: CDR1 SGHRS, CDR2 YFSETQ. DNA of the CDR3: TGCGCCAGCAGCTCGAAGGGCGGGCGCCCCTACGAGCAGTACTTC. Translated, it gives CASSSKGGRPYEQYF. Full variable domain (remainder filled in from reference TRBV5-1 and TRBJ2-7): KAGVTQTPRYLIKTRGQQVTLSCSPISGHRSVSWYQQTPGQGLQFLFEYFSETQRNKGNFPGRFSGRQFSNSRSEMNVSTLELGDSALYLCASSSKGGRPYEQYFGPGTRLTVT.

The rearrangement links TRBV3-1 to TRBJ1-1; D might be TRBD1 (6 bases). This CDR3 spans 14 amino acids. Trimming cost V 7 bases and J 1 base, with 13 bases left between them. Germline loops: CDR1 LGHDT, CDR2 YNNKEL (reference sequence). This chain's CDR3 is CASNKQGENTEAFF. The CDR3 nucleotides read TGTGCCAGCAACAAACAGGGCGAGAACACTGAAGCTTTCTTT.

This clonotype was counted ten times or more. This rearrangement joins TRBV5-1 to TRBJ1-1, with D unclear. The CDR3 consists of 13 residues. Germline V CDR1 and CDR2: SGHRS, YFSETQ. V shed 0 bases and J shed 5 bases, with 8 bases lying between them. The CDR3 sequence is CASSLGIETEAFF. The CDR3 DNA reads as TGCGCCAGCAGCTTGGGAATAGAGACTGAAGCTTTCTTT.

This clonotype came up a few times. This chain joins TRBV10-3 and TRBJ2-5; 8 bases match TRBD2. Losses at the gene ends were 3 bases for V and 1 base for J; bases not matched to a gene: 1. Per the germline V gene, CDR1 is ENHRY and CDR2 is SYGVKD. The CDR3 runs to 14 residues. The CDR3 coding sequence is TGTGCCATCAGTGATACTAGCGGCCAAGAGACCCAGTACTTC. This encodes CAISDTSGQETQYF.

Only a few counts were recorded for this clonotype. The gene calls are TRBV7-9 and TRBJ2-2; possible D gene TRBD2, 5 bases. This CDR3 spans 15 amino acids. V lost 5 bases and J lost 4, with 14 bases in between. Germline lookup yields CDR1 SEHNR and CDR2 FQNEAQ (reference sequence). The CDR3 sequence is CASSPRGSSTGELFF. The CDR3 DNA reads TGTGCCAGCAGCCCCCGGGGTAGCAGCACCGGGGAGCTGTTTTTT. Supplemented by reference TRBV7-9 and TRBJ2-2, the full variable domain reads DTGVSQNPRHKITKRGQNVTFRCDPISEHNRLYWYRQTLGQGPEFLTYFQNEAQLEKSRLLSDRFSAERPKGSFSTLEIQRTEQGDSAMYLCASSPRGSSTGELFFGEGSRLTVL.

The V call is TRBV5-5, the J call TRBJ1-3; D unclear. V was cut by 4 bases and J by 3 bases, with 17 bases left in between. Germline lookup yields CDR1 SGHKS and CDR2 YYEKEE (reference sequence). The CDR3 is 16 residues long. The CDR3 spells CASSVQNFVGGNTIYF. The CDR3 nucleotides read TGTGCCAGCAGCGTCCAAAATTTCGTGGGTGGAAACACCATATATTTT.

In this sample, this clonotype turned up a few times. V gene TRBV28 combines with J gene TRBJ2-3, with unresolved D. This CDR3 region has 16 residues. Germline V gene lookup returns CDR1 MDHEN and CDR2 SYDVKM. Trimming took 6 bases from V and 2 from J, leaving 18 bases between them. The DNA of the CDR3 is TGTGCCAGCAGACCCGATGTCTACTTGAACACAGATACGCAGTATTTT. It is translated as CASRPDVYLNTDTQYF.

This clonotype was seen a handful of times. This chain joins TRBV11-3 and TRBJ2-1, with 10 nucleotides matching TRBD2. The CDR3 runs 17 residues. Germline assignment: CDR1 SGHNT and CDR2 YENEEA. Trimming took 4 bases from V and 0 from J; bases not matched to a gene: 6. The CDR3 DNA follows: TGTGCCAGCAGCTCTCCTAGCGGGGGAAGCTCCTACAATGAGCAGTTCTTC. Translation: CASSSPSGGSSYNEQFF.